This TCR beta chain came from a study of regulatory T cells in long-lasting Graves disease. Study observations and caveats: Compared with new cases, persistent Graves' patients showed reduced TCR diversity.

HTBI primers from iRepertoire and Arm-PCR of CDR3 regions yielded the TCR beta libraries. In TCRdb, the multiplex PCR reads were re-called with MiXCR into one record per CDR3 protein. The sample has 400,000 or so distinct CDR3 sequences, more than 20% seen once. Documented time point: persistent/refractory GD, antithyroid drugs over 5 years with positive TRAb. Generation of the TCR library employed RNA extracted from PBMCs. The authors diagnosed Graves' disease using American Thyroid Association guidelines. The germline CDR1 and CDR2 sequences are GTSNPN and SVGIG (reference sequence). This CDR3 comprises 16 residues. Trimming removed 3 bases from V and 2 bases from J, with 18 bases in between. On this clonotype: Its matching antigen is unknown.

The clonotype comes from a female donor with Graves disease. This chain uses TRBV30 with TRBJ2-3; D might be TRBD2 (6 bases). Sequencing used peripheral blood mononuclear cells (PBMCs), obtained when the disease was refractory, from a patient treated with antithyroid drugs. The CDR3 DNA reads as TGTGCCTGGAGCGCCCCCCCGGGAGAGCACACAGATACGCAGTATTTT. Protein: CAWSAPPGEHTDTQYF.